Below, one T cell receptor beta chain is given with its context. Patients of the Seattle cohort, enrolled during active infection, were followed longitudinally. Trimming removed 2 bases at V and 2 bases at J, with 4 bases between. The CDR3 sequence is 13 residues long. The data belong to a study of blood T cell repertoires in COVID-19. Overall study context: Collection of acute and convalescent COVID-19 samples took place in the United States, Italy and Spain.

Here immunoSEQ multiplex PCR was the method, and the copy in TCRdb shows in-frame clones only, minus some. Here the sample spans about 200,000 clones, around 95% being singletons. Sequencing was performed on peripheral blood. The TCR originated in a man aged 25 to 45 with COVID-19, enrolled during active disease. This rearrangement joins TRBV12-3 or TRBV12-4 to TRBJ1-5; D is unresolved. The CDR3 spells CASSLTGNQPQHF. Here the CDR3 DNA reads TGTGCCAGCAGTTTAACAGGCAATCAGCCCCAGCATTTT.